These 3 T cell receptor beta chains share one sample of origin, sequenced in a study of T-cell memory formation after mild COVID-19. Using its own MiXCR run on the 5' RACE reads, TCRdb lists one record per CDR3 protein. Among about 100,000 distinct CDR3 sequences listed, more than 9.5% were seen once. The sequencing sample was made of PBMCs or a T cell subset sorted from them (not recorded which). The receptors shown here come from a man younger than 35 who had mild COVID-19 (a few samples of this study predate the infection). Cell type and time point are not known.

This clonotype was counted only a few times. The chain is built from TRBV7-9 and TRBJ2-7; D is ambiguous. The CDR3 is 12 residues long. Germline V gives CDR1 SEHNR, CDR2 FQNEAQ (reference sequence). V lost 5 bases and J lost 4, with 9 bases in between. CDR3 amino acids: CASSPDLYEQYF. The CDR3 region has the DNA TGTGCCAGCAGCCCGGACCTATACGAGCAGTACTTC.

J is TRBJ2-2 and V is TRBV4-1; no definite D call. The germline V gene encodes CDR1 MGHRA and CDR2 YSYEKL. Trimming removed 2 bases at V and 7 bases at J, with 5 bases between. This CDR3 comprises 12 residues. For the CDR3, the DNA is TGCGCCAGCAGCCAATTCGGCGGGGAGCTGTTTTTT. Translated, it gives CASSQFGGELFF.

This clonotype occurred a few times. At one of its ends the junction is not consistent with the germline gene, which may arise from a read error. The CDR3 nucleotides read TGTGCCTGGAGTGTTTTCCGCGGGGGGGCCTCGTCTACGCTCTTC. Protein: CAWSVFRGGASSTLF. V is TRBV30 and J is TRBJ2-1; 9 nucleotides align to TRBD2. CDR1 is GTSNPN and CDR2 is SVGIG in the germline V gene (reference sequence). CDR3 length: 15 amino acids.